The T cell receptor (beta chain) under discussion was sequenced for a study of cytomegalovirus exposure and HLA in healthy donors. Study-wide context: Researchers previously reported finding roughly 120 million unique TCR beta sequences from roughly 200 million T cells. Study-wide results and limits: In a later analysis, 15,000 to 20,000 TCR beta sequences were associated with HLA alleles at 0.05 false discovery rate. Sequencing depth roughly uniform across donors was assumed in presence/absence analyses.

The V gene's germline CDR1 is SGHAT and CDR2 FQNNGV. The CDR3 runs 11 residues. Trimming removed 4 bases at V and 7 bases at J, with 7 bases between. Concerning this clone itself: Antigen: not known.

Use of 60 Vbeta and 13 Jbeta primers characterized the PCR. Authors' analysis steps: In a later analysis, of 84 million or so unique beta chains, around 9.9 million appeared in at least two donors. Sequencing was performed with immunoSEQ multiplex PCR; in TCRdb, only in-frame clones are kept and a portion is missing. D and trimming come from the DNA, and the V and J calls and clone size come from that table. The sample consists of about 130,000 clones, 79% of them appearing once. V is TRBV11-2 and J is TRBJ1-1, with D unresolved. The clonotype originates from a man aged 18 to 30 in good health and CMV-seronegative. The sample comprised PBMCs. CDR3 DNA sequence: TGTGCCAGCAGCTGGAGTCGTGAAGCTTTCTTT. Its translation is CASSWSREAFF.